The text below deals with one T cell receptor beta chain. The antigen is undetermined. This entry belongs to a study of T cell responses to AZD1222 COVID-19 vaccine. Whole-study findings and limits: Repertoires were obtained only post-peak T cell response. The donors showed a predominance of white British ancestry and of females, with possible underestimation of clonal diversity. Spike-specific TCR repertoires showed rising breadth and depth after two AZD1222 doses.

CDR1 SGHRS and CDR2 YFSETQ come from the germline V gene. The CDR3 length is 13 residues. The trim removed 5 bases at V and 3 bases at J, leaving 2 bases unmatched. TCRdb keeps only in-frame clones here, not all; method: immunoSEQ multiplex PCR. The profile shows 110,000 to 150,000 clones, 88% of them singletons. Second-dose groups at about 4 or about 12 weeks were pooled. The TCR sequence derives from an adult who received the AZD1222 COVID-19 vaccine. This chain connects TRBV5-1 to TRBJ2-7; 10 nucleotides agree with TRBD1. Material: peripheral blood, obtained 28 days after the second AZD1222 dose. The CDR3: CASSWTGGYEQYF. CDR3 coding DNA: TGCGCCAGCAGTTGGACAGGGGGCTACGAGCAGTACTTC.